What follows are 24 T cell receptor beta chains derived from one specimen sequenced in a study of patients and donors after allogeneic stem cell transplantation (dated by TCRdb to the early 2020s). The method behind the library was RT-PCR. These reads were obtained on a NextSeq 550. TCRdb itself trimmed the public reads at Q25 with fastp, ran MiXCR and retained productive beta chains. Entries are consolidated by CDR3 protein sequence, retaining the most common genes and DNA. A total of 390,000 or so distinct CDR3 sequences appear in this sample, 16% of them only once. The top ten clones comprise over 6% of the sample. Sequenced input: blood, either unsorted or a sorted T cell fraction (not recorded which). These receptor sequences come from a human donor who was either an allogeneic HSCT recipient or a stem cell or donor lymphocyte infusion donor (not recorded which). It is not recorded whose cells these are; they may come from a transplant donor.

This clonotype was seen more than once but under ten times. This chain uses TRBV7-2 with TRBJ2-3; no clear D gene. The germline V and J ends were trimmed by 3 bases and 5 bases, with 6 bases remaining between them. The V gene's germline CDR1 is SGHTA and CDR2 FQGNSA. This CDR3 contains 12 residues. The CDR3: CASSFYQDTQYF. CDR3 DNA sequence: TGTGCCAGCAGCTTTTATCAAGATACGCAGTATTTT.

The J gene is TRBJ2-2, the V gene TRBV10-3; the D gene could be TRBD1 or TRBD2 (5 bases each). Germline values: CDR1 ENHRY, CDR2 SYGVKD. V was trimmed by 2 bases and J by 4 bases, leaving 11 bases between them. The CDR3 is 15 amino acids. CDR3 in DNA: TGTGCCATCAGTGAGACAGGACGGGGCACCGGGGAGCTGTTTTTT. This codes for CAISETGRGTGELFF.

The chain has TRBV15 and TRBJ2-1; TRBD1 aligns across 7 bases. This CDR3 has 15 residues. J gave up 0 bases and V 5 bases, and 4 bases lay outside the gene matches. Germline V gene lookup returns CDR1 LNHNV and CDR2 YYDKDF (reference sequence). The CDR3 DNA reads as TGTGCCACCAGCGACAGGGCGGGCTCCTACAATGAGCAGTTCTTC. Translating it yields CATSDRAGSYNEQFF. Variable domain in full (rest from reference TRBV15 and TRBJ2-1): DAMVIQNPRYQVTQFGKPVTLSCSQTLNHNVMYWYQQKSSQAPKLLFHYYDKDFNNEADTPDNFQSRRPNTSFCFLDIRSPGLGDTAMYLCATSDRAGSYNEQFFGPGTRLTVL.

In this sample, this clonotype turned up a few times. The chain joins TRBV2 to TRBJ2-7, with TRBD1 matching 8 bases. This CDR3 comprises 13 residues. Losses at the gene ends were 6 bases for V and 4 bases for J; bases not matched to a gene: 5. Germline assignment: CDR1 SNHLY and CDR2 FYNNEI. The CDR3 reads CASRGTGSYEQYF. The CDR3 DNA is TGTGCCAGCAGAGGGACAGGCTCGTACGAGCAGTACTTC.

The CDR3 reads CASSHLGATNEKLFF. The CDR3 DNA reads TGTGCCAGCAGTCATTTGGGAGCAACTAATGAAAAACTGTTTTTT. The V and J genes are TRBV12-3 or TRBV12-4 and TRBJ1-4, with D uncertain. The CDR3 spans 15 residues. Deletions cut 5 bases from V and 0 bases from J, with 10 bases between.

In this sample, this clonotype turned up a few times. The CDR3 DNA follows: TGCGCCAGCAGCCCCCGTCCCGGGACAGGGTTGGACGGCTATGGCTACACCTTC. Its translation: CASSPRPGTGLDGYGYTF. This rearrangement joins TRBV4-3 to TRBJ1-2, with 9 positions matching TRBD1. V gave up 4 bases and J gave up 4 bases; unmatched junction bases: 16. Germline loops: CDR1 LGHNA, CDR2 YSLEER. The CDR3 loop spans 18 amino acids.

This clonotype was found a few times. CDR3 protein: CASSLGYGTSGRAGDEQFF. CDR3 bases: TGTGCCAGCAGCTTAGGTTACGGGACTAGCGGGAGGGCCGGAGATGAGCAGTTCTTC. The V and J genes are TRBV13 and TRBJ2-1; TRBD2 matches at 16 bases. The CDR3 is made up of 19 amino acids. Per germline, CDR1 PRHDT and CDR2 FYEKMQ (reference sequence). The V and J ends lost 0 bases and 8 bases, in that order; junction bases with no gene match: 10.

This clonotype was counted only a few times. This chain connects TRBV14 to TRBJ1-1; D is undetermined. The CDR3 is made up of 15 amino acids. The germline V and J ends were trimmed by 0 bases and 1 base, with 9 bases remaining between them. Germline CDR1 SGHDN, CDR2 FVKESK. DNA for the CDR3: TGTGCCAGCAGCCAAGATCAGGCAGGGAACACTGAAGCTTTCTTT. Residues: CASSQDQAGNTEAFF.

In its sample, this clonotype was seen a few times. At one end, the junction sequence differs from germline, possibly due to a read error. This sequence joins TRBV7-9 and TRBJ1-4; 8 bases are shared with TRBD1. The CDR3 totals 12 residues. The germline V gene encodes CDR1 SEHNR and CDR2 FQNEAQ (reference sequence). The CDR3 spells CASSLDRRDRSF. CDR3 DNA sequence: TGTGCCAGCAGCTTAGATAGGCGGGACAGGAGTTTT.

The genes are TRBV4-3 and TRBJ1-1; 9 nucleotides line up with TRBD1. The CDR3 consists of 14 residues. Germline CDR1 LGHNA, CDR2 YSLEER. With 3 bases clipped from V and 3 bases from J, the junction kept 2 bases outside the gene matches. The CDR3 spells CASSQGDRDTEAFF. The CDR3 nucleotides are TGCGCCAGCAGCCAGGGGGACAGGGACACTGAAGCTTTCTTT.

This clonotype was seen ten or more times. The J gene is TRBJ1-5, the V gene TRBV12-3 or TRBV12-4; D not resolved. Between the trimmed V and J ends, which lost 0 bases and 4 bases, there was a span of 4 bases. This CDR3 region has 13 residues. The CDR3 loop reads CASSLAGNQPQHF. The CDR3 region has the DNA TGTGCCAGCAGTTTAGCCGGGAATCAGCCCCAGCATTTT.

This clonotype was seen a handful of times. J is TRBJ1-4 and V is TRBV7-2; D gene ambiguous. Trimming cost V 2 bases and J 4 bases, with 17 bases left between them. Germline V CDR1 and CDR2: SGHTA, FQGNSA. The length of the CDR3 is 17 residues. As DNA, the CDR3 is TGTGCCAGCAGCTTAAAAGGGTCCGGCAGCTTTAATGAAAAACTGTTTTTT. Its protein is CASSLKGSGSFNEKLFF.

This clonotype has only a few counts. The gene calls are TRBV2 and TRBJ2-1; 9 bases are shared with TRBD2. Germline V CDR1 and CDR2: SNHLY, FYNNEI. The trim removed 0 bases at V and 6 bases at J, leaving 3 bases unmatched. This CDR3 comprises 15 residues. The DNA of the CDR3 is TGTGCCAGCAGTGAAGCTAGCGGGGGATTCAATGAGCAGTTCTTC. This codes for CASSEASGGFNEQFF.

J is TRBJ1-1 and V is TRBV29-1, with D possibly matching TRBD1 (5 bases). Germline CDR1 and CDR2: SQVTM and ANQGSEA. The CDR3 is 12 residues long. V dropped 1 base and J dropped 4 bases, with 7 bases sitting between them. The CDR3 coding sequence is TGCAGCGTTGAAGGCAGGGTCACTGAAGCTTTCTTT. Translation: CSVEGRVTEAFF.

Only a few counts were recorded for this clonotype. The chain joins TRBV6-1 to TRBJ2-5; either TRBD1 or TRBD2 may supply D (5 bases each). Trimming pared 5 bases from V and 4 bases from J, leaving 23 bases between. The V gene's germline CDR1 is MNHNS and CDR2 SASEGT. The CDR3 is 17 residues long. In nucleotides, the CDR3 is TGTGCCAGCAGTCGGAGCCCAGGGCTGTTACGGGGAGAGACCCAGTACTTC. It codes for CASSRSPGLLRGETQYF.

The chain is built from TRBV7-3 and TRBJ2-1, with a weak D call TRBD2 (6 bases). Trimming removed 5 bases at V and 3 bases at J, with 11 bases between. The CDR3 runs to 14 residues. Germline V gene sequence: CDR1 SGHTA, CDR2 FQGTGA. The CDR3 here is CASSEGTGYNEQFF. CDR3 nucleotide sequence: TGTGCCAGCAGCGAAGGGACTGGCTACAATGAGCAGTTCTTC.

DNA for the CDR3: TGTGCCAGCAGTGTTCCTAGCGGGGGAGTCTACAATGAGCAGTTCTTC. Protein product: CASSVPSGGVYNEQFF. V and J are TRBV6-1 and TRBJ2-1, with 10 bases matching TRBD2. The trim removed 4 bases at V and 3 bases at J, leaving 6 bases unmatched. CDR1 MNHNS and CDR2 SASEGT come from the germline V gene. The CDR3 runs to 16 residues.

The gene calls are TRBV15 and TRBJ2-7, with a tentative D call TRBD1 (7 bases). The V gene lost 0 bases and the J gene lost 5 bases, with 14 bases spanning the gap. Germline V CDR1 and CDR2: LNHNV, YYDKDF (reference sequence). This CDR3 region has 15 residues. The CDR3 protein is CATSRERDSVNEQYF. The CDR3 DNA reads as TGTGCCACCAGCAGAGAGCGGGACAGTGTAAACGAGCAGTACTTC.

The chain links TRBV6-1 to TRBJ1-2; D possibly corresponds to TRBD1 (6 bases). The V and J ends lost 2 bases and 5 bases respectively, with 15 bases between them. The CDR3 length is 15 residues. CDR1 and CDR2 from the germline V gene are MNHNS and SASEGT. This chain's CDR3 is CASSELGGASYGYTF. The CDR3, as DNA: TGTGCCAGCAGTGAATTGGGGGGCGCAAGTTATGGCTACACCTTC.

The V call is TRBV19, the J call TRBJ2-1; the match to TRBD2 covers 13 bases. Germline lookup yields CDR1 LNHDA and CDR2 SQIVND (reference sequence). With V trimmed by 6 bases and J by 7 bases, 3 bases remained unmatched. The CDR3 totals 14 residues. The DNA for the CDR3 is TGTGCCAGTAGCCCGGGACTAGCGGGGAATGAGCAGTTCTTC. Its translation is CASSPGLAGNEQFF. The full variable domain, with the rest looked up from reference TRBV19 and TRBJ2-1, is DGGITQSPKYLFRKEGQNVTLSCEQNLNHDAMYWYRQDPGQGLRLIYYSQIVNDFQKGDIAEGYSVSREKKESFPLTVTSAQKNPTAFYLCASSPGLAGNEQFFGPGTRLTVL.

This clonotype was observed a handful of times. The genes are TRBV19 and TRBJ2-7; D tentatively fits TRBD1 or TRBD2 (5 bases each). Germline values: CDR1 LNHDA, CDR2 SQIVND (reference sequence). V shed 4 bases and J shed 0 bases, with 13 bases lying between them. The CDR3 length is 15 residues. The CDR3 DNA follows: TGTGCCAGTAGTAGGCGGTGGGACGGCTCCTACGAGCAGTACTTC. Translation gives CASSRRWDGSYEQYF.

This sequence joins TRBV20-1 and TRBJ1-1, with D perhaps matching TRBD1 (5 bases). V gave up 1 base and J gave up 5 bases, with 11 bases separating them. The CDR3 runs 13 residues. The germline V gene has CDR1 DFQATT and CDR2 SNEGSKA (reference sequence). The chain's CDR3 is CSARARERTEAFF. As DNA, the CDR3 is TGCAGTGCTAGAGCCAGGGAGAGGACTGAAGCTTTCTTT.

This chain joins TRBV21-1 and TRBJ2-1; no check of the table's D call, TRBD1, against the DNA was made. TRBV21-1 is deemed a pseudogene. This CDR3 region has 16 residues. CDR3 sequence: CASSKGIRGRYNEQFF. As DNA, the CDR3 is TGTGCCAGCAGCAAAGGGATCCGGGGGCGATACAATGAGCAGTTCTTC.

V gene TRBV7-3 combines with J gene TRBJ2-1, with D possibly TRBD1 on 5 matching bases. Germline CDR1 and CDR2: SGHTA and FQGTGA. The V and J ends lost 1 base and 3 bases respectively, with 10 bases between them. The CDR3 has 15 amino acids. This CDR3 is CASSLIQVGYNEQFF. The DNA of the CDR3 is TGTGCCAGCAGCTTAATACAGGTGGGCTACAATGAGCAGTTCTTC.